This T cell receptor beta chain is from a study of OX40 agonist ivuxolimab in advanced cancers. About the study: Patients receiving dose escalation had hepatocellular carcinoma, melanoma, renal cell or head and neck cancer.

Note on this clone: Its antigen is unidentified.

The CDR3 runs 15 residues. Losses at the gene ends were 0 bases for V and 2 bases for J; bases not matched to a gene: 4. The germline V gene has CDR1 SGHRS and CDR2 YFSETQ. Overall study results and limits: Both blood CD4+ and CD8+ T cells showed clonal growth by week 6 at 0.1 to 3.0 mg/kg.

Clones were read by immunoSEQ multiplex PCR, and TCRdb kept only the in-frame ones, dropping some. The sample includes about 33,000 clones, 60% to 75% of them seen just once. The source is an adult with an advanced solid tumor such as melanoma, head and neck, liver or kidney cancer. V usage is TRBV5-1 and J usage is TRBJ2-5, with 7 bases fitting TRBD2. This specimen was CD4+ or CD8+ T cells sorted from blood, taken in a trial of the OX40 agonist ivuxolimab. CDR3 protein: CASSLASGVQETQYF. In DNA, the CDR3 is TGCGCCAGCAGCTTGGCCAGCGGGGTTCAAGAGACCCAGTACTTC.